The 4 T cell receptor beta chains reported below all come from one sample, sequenced in a study of cytomegalovirus exposure and HLA in healthy donors. Vbeta (60) and Jbeta (13) primers were used in the PCR. Sequencing was performed with immunoSEQ multiplex PCR; in TCRdb, only in-frame clones are kept and a portion is missing. This sample has approximately 140,000 clones, with around 75% found just once. Sequences were obtained from PBMCs. The receptors shown here come from a woman aged 18-29 years in good health and CMV-seronegative.

The chain carries TRBV5-1 and TRBJ1-3, with a possible D match to TRBD1 (5 bases). The CDR3 length is 16 residues. V was clipped by 4 bases and J by 0 bases, with 14 bases between them. CDR1 and CDR2 (germline): SGHRS, YFSETQ. CDR3 coding DNA: TGCGCCAGCAGCCCTTACGGACAAGACTCTGGAAACACCATATATTTT. Protein product: CASSPYGQDSGNTIYF.

This rearrangement joins TRBV6-5 to TRBJ2-1; the match to TRBD2 covers 9 bases. V shed 2 bases and J 8 bases; nucleotides not matched to a gene: 10. This CDR3 is 16 amino acids long. The V gene's germline CDR1 is MNHEY and CDR2 SVGAGI. The CDR3 region has the DNA TGTGCCAGCAGTTACCAGCGACTAGCGGAGGGGGATGAGCAGTTCTTC. Protein: CASSYQRLAEGDEQFF.

The V call is TRBV10-2, the J call TRBJ1-1; no clear D gene. V lost 6 bases and J lost 5, with 7 bases in between. CDR1 and CDR2 from the germline V gene are WSHSY and SAAADI. This CDR3 is 11 amino acids long. Here the CDR3 reads CASRAPTEAFF. CDR3 nucleotides: TGCGCCAGCAGGGCTCCGACTGAAGCTTTCTTT.

This clone occurred once. The rearrangement links TRBV29-1 to TRBJ2-7, with D possibly being TRBD1 (6 bases). The CDR3 runs to 13 residues. CDR1 and CDR2 (germline): SQVTM, ANQGSEA. V dropped 2 bases and J dropped 9 bases, with 17 bases sitting between them. CDR3 amino acids: CSVELSAGATQYF. DNA of the CDR3: TGCAGCGTTGAACTTTCGGCAGGGGCGACGCAGTACTTC.